This T cell receptor beta chain appears in the sequencing data of a study of blood T cells in healthy people across ages. Notes on the study in general: TCR beta diversity tracked closely with naive T cell percentage. Diversity was higher, and naive CD4+ cells more numerous, in long-lived donors than in aged donors.

Concerning this clonotype itself: Its antigen is still unknown.

Per individual sample, total RNA of at least 6 micrograms was extracted. Then a second PCR, running about 6 to 11 cycles, was carried out with a sample-barcoded 5' primer and a J-beta primer mix. Per-sample output comprised a minimum of 2.5 million paired-end reads containing CDR3. TCRdb independently ran MiXCR on the 5' RACE reads; one entry per CDR3 protein. The repertoire includes roughly 1,800,000 distinct CDR3 sequences, 40% to 55% of them detected once, and around 2.1% sits in the top ten. The CDR3 spans 14 residues. Germline V gene lookup returns CDR1 SGHTA and CDR2 FQGNSA. V gave up 2 bases and J gave up 1 base, with 6 bases separating them.

What was sequenced was blood. This chain joins TRBV7-2 and TRBJ1-5; no firm D call. The TCR was taken from a woman between 35 and 50 years old in good health. CDR3 loop: CASSLLQSNQPQHF. The CDR3 coding sequence is TGTGCCAGCAGCTTATTACAGAGCAATCAGCCCCAGCATTTT. The full variable domain, rest sourced from reference TRBV7-2 and TRBJ1-5, is GAGVSQSPSNKVTEKGKDVELRCDPISGHTALYWYRQSLGQGLEFLIYFQGNSAPDKSGLPSDRFSAERTGGSVSTLTIQRTQQEDSAVYLCASSLLQSNQPQHFGDGTRLSIL.